This paragraph reports one T cell receptor beta chain. This entry belongs to a study of blood T cell repertoires in COVID-19. For the study at large: COVID-19 samples, acute and convalescent, were from the United States, Italy and Spain.

Measured with immunoSEQ multiplex PCR; TCRdb has only the in-frame clones, and not every one. Found here are hundreds of thousands of clones, around 90% of them singletons; the top ten hold around 9%. The germline gives CDR1 SGHTS, CDR2 YDEGEE. There are 13 residues in the CDR3. Trimming cost V 3 bases and J 6 bases, with 9 bases left between them. Participant ages covered roughly 18 to 89 years across about 25 US areas. The sample consisted of PBMCs or T cells enriched from blood (not recorded which). The sequence was collected from a woman in her late teens or twenties who had recovered from COVID-19. The chain links TRBV5-8 to TRBJ1-4, with D possibly matching TRBD1 (5 bases). This CDR3 is CASSSQDHEKLFF. In DNA form, the CDR3 reads TGTGCCAGCAGCTCACAGGACCATGAAAAACTGTTTTTT.